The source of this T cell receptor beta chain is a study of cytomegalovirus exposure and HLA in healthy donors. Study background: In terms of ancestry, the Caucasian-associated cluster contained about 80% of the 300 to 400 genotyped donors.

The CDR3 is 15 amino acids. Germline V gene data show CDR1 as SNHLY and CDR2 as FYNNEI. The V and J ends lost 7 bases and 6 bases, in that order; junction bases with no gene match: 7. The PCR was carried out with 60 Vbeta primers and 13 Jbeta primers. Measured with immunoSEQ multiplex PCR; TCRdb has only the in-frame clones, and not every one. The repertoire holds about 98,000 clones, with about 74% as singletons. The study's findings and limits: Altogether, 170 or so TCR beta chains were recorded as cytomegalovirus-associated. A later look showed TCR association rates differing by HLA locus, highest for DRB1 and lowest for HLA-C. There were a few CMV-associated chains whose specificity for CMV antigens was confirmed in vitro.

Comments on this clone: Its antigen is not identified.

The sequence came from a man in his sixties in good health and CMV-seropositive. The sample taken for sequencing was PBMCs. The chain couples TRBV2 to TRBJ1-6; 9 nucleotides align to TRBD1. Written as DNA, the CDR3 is TGTGCCAGCACCGCGACAGGGGGAAGTAATTCACCCCTCCACTTT. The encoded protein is CASTATGGSNSPLHF.